The sequence of this T cell receptor (beta chain) was determined in a study of T cells after yellow fever vaccination. TCRdb redid the calling of the 5' RACE reads with MiXCR, one entry per CDR3 protein. Of 250,000 to 350,000 distinct CDR3 sequences listed, roughly 6.8% were seen once; the top ten hold roughly a sixth. CDR3 length: 11 residues. The germline V and J ends were trimmed by 2 bases and 7 bases, with 6 bases remaining between them. CDR1 is MNHEY, CDR2 SVGEGT, per germline. This clonotype was found many times. This receptor was identified in a man between 18 and 35 years old who received the YFV17D yellow fever vaccine. The V call is TRBV6-2 or TRBV6-3, the J call TRBJ2-7; D gene ambiguous. This sample comprised PBMCs, obtained about 41 days after the first yellow fever vaccination. CDR3 loop: CASSYIGEQYF. The CDR3 nucleotides read TGTGCCAGCAGTTACATCGGGGAGCAGTACTTC.